This TCR beta chain was documented in a study of blood T cell repertoires in COVID-19. This CDR3 spans 13 amino acids. V lost 6 bases and J 8 bases, leaving 14 bases between the germline ends. Germline V gene data show CDR1 as MNHEY and CDR2 as SVGAGI. TCRdb's table, derived via immunoSEQ multiplex PCR, lists solely in-frame clones and lacks some. Counted here are roughly 150,000 clones, 84% occurring once; the ten biggest clones make up about 1.5%. The chain is built from TRBV6-5 and TRBJ2-1, with D uncertain. The source of this sequence is a woman under 30 who had been exposed to COVID-19. Material: PBMCs or T cells enriched from blood (not recorded which). CDR3 protein: CASSRSMNDEQFF. In nucleotides, the CDR3 is TGTGCCAGCAGCCGAAGCATGAACGATGAGCAGTTCTTC.